Below are 29 T cell receptor beta chains sequenced from a single sample in a study of CD8 T cells in ankylosing spondylitis. TCRdb ran MiXCR on the 5' RACE reads and lists one entry per CDR3 protein. This sample yields about 220,000 distinct CDR3 sequences, of which 8% to 11% are seen a single time; 20% to 25% belongs to the top ten. Specimen: blood, either unsorted or a sorted T cell fraction (not recorded which). The receptors come from a male donor with ankylosing spondylitis or in good health (not recorded which).

The chain couples TRBV14 to TRBJ1-1, with D uncertain. Germline loops: CDR1 SGHDN, CDR2 FVKESK. V was clipped by 0 bases and J by 1 base, with 9 bases between them. The CDR3 contains 15 residues. Here the CDR3 reads CASSQDRRGNTEAFF. The CDR3 DNA sequence: TGTGCCAGCAGCCAAGATCGTCGGGGGAACACTGAAGCTTTCTTT.

This clonotype has at least ten counts. The chain is built from TRBV12-3 or TRBV12-4 and TRBJ2-7; tentatively, D is TRBD1 (8 bases). The CDR3 sequence is 15 residues long. The V and J ends lost 4 bases and 4 bases respectively, with 17 bases between them. The CDR3 sequence: CASSSIQGGRYEQYF. Here the CDR3 DNA reads TGTGCCAGCAGTTCAATACAGGGGGGGCGGTACGAGCAGTACTTC.

This clonotype was seen ten or more times. The chain employs TRBV7-8 and TRBJ1-6, with 10 bases lining up with TRBD1. Trimming removed 5 bases from V and 7 bases from J; junction bases left unmatched: 8. This CDR3 is 16 amino acids long. Germline values: CDR1 SGHVS, CDR2 FQNEAQ. DNA of the CDR3: TGTGCCAGCAGCCCGTTAAGGACAGGGGGGAATTCACCCCTCCACTTT. This codes for CASSPLRTGGNSPLHF.

This clonotype has ten or more counts. The V gene is TRBV5-1, the J gene TRBJ2-2, with D maybe TRBD1 (6 bases). The CDR3 is 14 residues long. Germline lookup yields CDR1 SGHRS and CDR2 YFSETQ. The V end was cut by 4 bases, the J end by 3 bases, with 10 bases between. The CDR3 region has the DNA TGCGCCAGCAGCCCACCAGGGGACACCGGGGAGCTGTTTTTT. Residues: CASSPPGDTGELFF.

This clonotype was observed a few times. The chain joins TRBV3-1 to TRBJ2-7; TRBD1 or TRBD2 may be the D gene (5 bases each). The CDR3 runs to 13 residues. The V end lost 7 bases, the J end lost 0 bases, and 10 bases lay between the germline ends. The germline CDR1 and CDR2 sequences are LGHDT and YNNKEL (reference sequence). The CDR3 DNA follows: TGTGCCAGCACAGGGACCCTCTCCTACGAGCAGTACTTC. Its protein is CASTGTLSYEQYF.

This clonotype was found many times. The rearrangement joins TRBV11-2 to TRBJ2-1; 10 bases fit TRBD2. Germline V gives CDR1 SGHAT, CDR2 FQNNGV. V trimming: 2 bases; J trimming: 7 bases; junction bases outside the gene matches: 5. CDR3 size: 15 residues. The CDR3 loop reads CASSLNSGGQNEQFF. CDR3 DNA: TGTGCCAGCAGCTTAAATAGCGGGGGGCAGAATGAGCAGTTCTTC.

V gene TRBV5-1 combines with J gene TRBJ2-3; 8 nucleotides align to TRBD1. V shed 7 bases, J shed 4 bases, and the junction held 14 bases outside the gene matches. The CDR3 has 16 residues. Germline assignment: CDR1 SGHRS and CDR2 YFSETQ. The DNA for the CDR3 is TGCGCCAGCTTAGGGGGCCAGGGGGCGCCCCCAGATACGCAGTATTTT. Its protein is CASLGGQGAPPDTQYF.

The chain combines TRBV3-1 with TRBJ1-3; D unclear. Germline loops: CDR1 LGHDT, CDR2 YNNKEL (reference sequence). CDR3 length: 12 residues. V lost 3 bases to trimming and J lost 9 bases, with 9 bases between them. The chain's CDR3 is CASSHSESTIYF. DNA of the CDR3: TGTGCCAGCAGCCACTCCGAAAGCACCATATATTTT. Filled out from reference TRBV3-1 and TRBJ1-3, the complete variable domain reads DTAVSQTPKYLVTQMGNDKSIKCEQNLGHDTMYWYKQDSKKFLKIMFSYNNKELIINETVPNRFSPKSPDKAHLNLHINSLELGDSAVYFCASSHSESTIYFGEGSWLTVV.

This clonotype has at least ten counts. This chain joins TRBV7-3 and TRBJ1-5; D ambiguous. Trimming took 2 bases from V and 2 from J, leaving 4 bases between them. CDR1 and CDR2 (germline): SGHTA, FQGTGA. The CDR3 sequence is 13 residues long. This CDR3 is CASSLYGNQPQHF. CDR3 sequence (DNA): TGTGCCAGCAGCTTATACGGCAATCAGCCCCAGCATTTT. Looking up the rest from reference TRBV7-3 and TRBJ1-5 gives the full variable domain: GAGVSQTPSNKVTEKGKYVELRCDPISGHTALYWYRQSLGQGPEFLIYFQGTGAADDSGLPNDRFFAVRPEGSVSTLKIQRTERGDSAVYLCASSLYGNQPQHFGDGTRLSIL.

Of note for this clonotype: A much bigger clone sits one base away, suggesting this may be a read error. CDR3 DNA: TGCGCCAGCAGCTCGGAAGCCTGTGCGATCACAGATACGCAGTATTTT. Protein sequence: CASSSEACAITDTQYF. V gene TRBV5-1 combines with J gene TRBJ2-3; D gene uncertain. CDR3 length: 16 residues. Germline V gene data show CDR1 as SGHRS and CDR2 as YFSETQ. V shed 3 bases and J shed 2 bases, with 16 bases lying between them.

Only a few counts were recorded for this clonotype. The rearrangement joins TRBV20-1 to TRBJ1-2, with no clear D. Germline V gene lookup returns CDR1 DFQATT and CDR2 SNEGSKA (reference sequence). V was clipped by 1 base and J by 8 bases, with 14 bases between them. This CDR3 is 13 amino acids long. CDR3 nucleotide sequence: TGCAGTGCTAGAGGCCGGGAAAGTTGGGGCTACACCTTC. Protein: CSARGRESWGYTF.

This clonotype was observed a handful of times. At one end the junction does not follow the germline gene, possibly because of a read error. The chain has TRBV29-1 and TRBJ1-4, with 9 positions matching TRBD1. Germline CDR1 is SQVTM and CDR2 is ANQGSEA. This CDR3 comprises 8 residues. The DNA for the CDR3 is TGCAGCGCCGGGGACAGGGATTTT. Residues: CSAGDRDF.

The CDR3 DNA sequence: TGTGCCAGCACAAAACGGGTGGCGACCCACTTGGGAGATACGCAGTATTTT. Translating it yields CASTKRVATHLGDTQYF. The chain is built from TRBV12-3 or TRBV12-4 and TRBJ2-3; D not resolved. Trimming removed 7 bases from V and 5 bases from J, with 25 bases in between. CDR3 length equals 17 residues.

Ten or more counts support this clonotype. This rearrangement joins TRBV7-3 to TRBJ1-6, with TRBD1 matching over 10 bases. This CDR3 is 14 amino acids long. The germline CDR1 and CDR2 sequences are SGHTA and FQGTGA. V lost 4 bases to trimming and J lost 7 bases; unmatched junction nucleotides: 1. CDR3 residues: CASSSDRGNSPLHF. The DNA for the CDR3 is TGTGCCAGCAGCTCGGACAGGGGGAATTCACCCCTCCACTTT.

At least ten counts were recorded for this clonotype. The chain recombines TRBV12-3 or TRBV12-4 with TRBJ1-2; the D gene is possibly TRBD1 (5 bases). V shed 5 bases and J shed 4 bases, with 8 bases lying between them. This CDR3 spans 12 amino acids. CDR3 DNA: TGTGCCAGCAGTCACGGGGGCTATGGCTACACCTTC. This sequence encodes CASSHGGYGYTF.

The chain couples TRBV6-1 to TRBJ2-5; D gene uncertain. Trimming shortened V by 7 bases and J by 3 bases, and 15 bases separated the two germline ends. The CDR3 contains 14 residues. Per the germline V gene, CDR1 is MNHNS and CDR2 is SASEGT. The CDR3, as DNA: TGTGCCAGCAACTCGGCATTACTGGAAGAGACCCAGTACTTC. Its translation is CASNSALLEETQYF.

The J gene is TRBJ1-4, the V gene TRBV29-1; possible D gene TRBD1, 5 bases. This CDR3 region has 15 residues. Trimming shortened V by 3 bases and J by 6 bases, and 17 bases separated the two germline ends. Germline V gene sequence: CDR1 SQVTM, CDR2 ANQGSEA. The CDR3 is CSVELAVGGYEKLFF. The CDR3 DNA reads as TGCAGCGTTGAGTTGGCAGTGGGGGGGTATGAAAAACTGTTTTTT. Variable domain in full (rest from reference TRBV29-1 and TRBJ1-4): SAVISQKPSRDICQRGTSLTIQCQVDSQVTMMFWYRQQPGQSLTLIATANQGSEATYESGFVIDKFPISRPNLTFSTLTVSNMSPEDSSIYLCSVELAVGGYEKLFFGSGTQLSVL.

In this sample, this clonotype turned up many times. This chain links TRBV6-1 with TRBJ2-2; a weak D match, TRBD1 (5 bases). The CDR3 totals 14 residues. V lost 7 bases to trimming and J lost 0 bases, with 9 bases between them. In germline, CDR1 is MNHNS, CDR2 SASEGT. The CDR3 DNA is TGTGCCAGCAAACGACAGTCGAACACCGGGGAGCTGTTTTTT. Translated: CASKRQSNTGELFF.

Many counts were recorded for this clonotype. The chain is built from TRBV29-1 and TRBJ2-5; 9 nucleotides line up with TRBD1. The CDR3 runs 15 residues. The V segment lost 0 bases and the J segment 5 bases; nucleotides outside the gene matches: 7. The germline gives CDR1 SQVTM, CDR2 ANQGSEA. Written as DNA, the CDR3 is TGCAGCGTTGAAGACCCGGGACAGGGTACGGAGACCCAGTACTTC. Translated, it gives CSVEDPGQGTETQYF.

This clonotype was seen repeatedly, ten times or more. This rearrangement joins TRBV29-1 to TRBJ2-2; D may be TRBD1 (6 bases). Germline CDR1 and CDR2: SQVTM and ANQGSEA. The CDR3 covers 13 residues. Between the trimmed V and J ends, which lost 7 bases and 6 bases, there was a span of 15 bases. The CDR3 nucleotides are TGCAGCGGCTCCCTCAGGGGCGCCGGGGAGCTGTTTTTT. Protein product: CSGSLRGAGELFF.

With regard to this clonotype: This sequence may be a read error, since a much larger clone differs from it by one base. This chain links TRBV28 with TRBJ1-5; 9 bases fit TRBD1. Gene TRBJ2-3 matches the end of the DNA better, so the J call may be wrong. The CDR3 is 15 residues long. Germline V gene lookup returns CDR1 MDHEN and CDR2 SYDVKM. Here the CDR3 reads CASIYRDRVSQPQYF. CDR3 in DNA: TGTGCCAGCATCTACCGGGACAGGGTATCTCAGCCCCAGTATTTT.

This clonotype was seen ten or more times. The chain uses TRBV6-5 and TRBJ2-1, with D maybe TRBD1 (5 bases). This CDR3 contains 12 residues. Trimming took 6 bases from V and 8 from J, leaving 11 bases between them. Germline-derived CDR1 and CDR2 are MNHEY and SVGAGI. The CDR3 bases are TGTGCCAGCAGCTTCTCCAGGGATGAGCAGTTCTTC. This gives the protein CASSFSRDEQFF.

Many counts were recorded for this clonotype. The gene calls are TRBV5-1 and TRBJ2-2; D may correspond to TRBD1 or TRBD2 (5 bases each). The CDR3 is made up of 15 amino acids. Trimming left V 7 bases short and J 6 bases short, with 19 bases between. Germline assignment: CDR1 SGHRS and CDR2 YFSETQ. The CDR3 protein is CASRRGREDAGELFF. The CDR3, as DNA: TGCGCCAGCCGTCGGGGCAGGGAAGACGCCGGGGAGCTGTTTTTT.

CDR3 residues: CASRATGDPSNYGYTF. Written as DNA, the CDR3 is TGTGCCAGCAGGGCGACAGGGGATCCTTCTAACTATGGCTACACCTTC. The J gene is TRBJ1-2, the V gene TRBV12-3 or TRBV12-4, with 8 bases matching TRBD1. CDR3 length: 16 residues. The trim removed 6 bases at V and 0 bases at J, leaving 9 bases unmatched.

This clonotype was seen many times. The gene calls are TRBV5-1 and TRBJ2-3; 8 nucleotides align to TRBD2. This CDR3 spans 16 amino acids. V lost 4 bases to trimming and J lost 1 base; unmatched junction nucleotides: 8. Germline V gene lookup returns CDR1 SGHRS and CDR2 YFSETQ. The CDR3 DNA reads as TGCGCCAGCAGCCTTCCGACTAGCGTTGGCACAGATACGCAGTATTTT. Amino acids: CASSLPTSVGTDTQYF.

In this sample, this clonotype turned up a few times. This chain links TRBV5-1 with TRBJ2-5, with TRBD1 matching 11 bases. The CDR3 totals 16 residues. CDR1 SGHRS and CDR2 YFSETQ come from the germline V gene. J gave up 5 bases and V 0 bases, and 6 bases lay outside the gene matches. CDR3 loop: CASSLAGQGAFETQYF. CDR3 sequence (DNA): TGCGCCAGCAGCTTGGCCGGACAGGGGGCCTTTGAGACCCAGTACTTC.

Only a few counts were recorded for this clonotype. The rearrangement joins TRBV20-1 to TRBJ2-2; 9 bases are a match to TRBD1. The CDR3 sequence is 17 residues long. Germline V gives CDR1 DFQATT, CDR2 SNEGSKA (reference sequence). The J segment lost 2 bases and the V segment lost 2 bases, leaving 9 bases of the junction unmatched. CDR3 DNA: TGCAGTGCTAGAAGACCCGGGACAGGGCTTAACACCGGGGAGCTGTTTTTT. Residues: CSARRPGTGLNTGELFF.

The sample holds a few counts of this clonotype. The chain couples TRBV5-1 to TRBJ2-1, with 7 positions matching TRBD1. Trimming removed 4 bases from V and 7 bases from J; junction bases left unmatched: 5. The V gene's germline CDR1 is SGHRS and CDR2 YFSETQ. This CDR3 contains 13 residues. CDR3 sequence: CASSLGTVNEQFF. The CDR3 bases are TGCGCCAGCAGCCTCGGGACAGTAAATGAGCAGTTCTTC.

This clonotype was observed at least ten times. The genes are TRBV5-1 and TRBJ2-5; D perhaps matches TRBD1 (5 bases). Germline V gene sequence: CDR1 SGHRS, CDR2 YFSETQ. CDR3 length: 14 residues. The ends were cut back, 4 bases at V and 2 bases at J, with 12 bases in the middle. CDR3 loop: CASSTRQSQETQYF. The CDR3 DNA is TGCGCCAGCAGCACAAGACAGAGTCAAGAGACCCAGTACTTC.